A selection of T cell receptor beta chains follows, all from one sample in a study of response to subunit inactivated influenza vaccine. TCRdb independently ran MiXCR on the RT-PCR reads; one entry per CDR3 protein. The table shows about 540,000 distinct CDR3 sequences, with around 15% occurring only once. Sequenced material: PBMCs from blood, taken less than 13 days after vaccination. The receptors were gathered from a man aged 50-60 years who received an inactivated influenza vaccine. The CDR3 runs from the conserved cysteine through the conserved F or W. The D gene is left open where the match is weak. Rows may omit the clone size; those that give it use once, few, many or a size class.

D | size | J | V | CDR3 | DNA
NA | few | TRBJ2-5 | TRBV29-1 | CSTGWEETQYF | TGCAGCACCGGTTGGGAAGAGACCCAGTACTTC
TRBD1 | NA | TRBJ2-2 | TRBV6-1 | CASSRDRGTSTGELFF | TGTGCCAGCAGCAGGGACAGGGGGACGAGTACCGGGGAGCTGTTTTTT
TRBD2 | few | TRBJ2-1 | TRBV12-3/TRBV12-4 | CASRRTSGAWEQFF | TGTGCCAGCCGGCGGACTAGCGGAGCGTGGGAGCAGTTCTTC
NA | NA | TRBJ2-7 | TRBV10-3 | CAISDTGKRGLYEQYF | TGTGCCATCAGTGACACAGGGAAACGAGGATTATACGAGCAGTACTTC
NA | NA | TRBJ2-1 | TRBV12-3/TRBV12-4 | CASTMGYYNEQFF | TGTGCCAGCACTATGGGTTATTACAATGAGCAGTTCTTC
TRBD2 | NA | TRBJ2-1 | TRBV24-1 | CATSDSLTSVAEQFF | TGTGCCACCAGTGATTCCTTGACTAGCGTCGCCGAGCAGTTCTTC
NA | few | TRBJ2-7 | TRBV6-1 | CASSMLPAYAKDEQYF | TGTGCCAGCAGTATGTTACCTGCCTACGCTAAAGATGAGCAGTACTTC
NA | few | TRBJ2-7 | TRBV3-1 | CASSQWLADSYEQYF | TGTGCCAGCAGCCAGTGGCTAGCGGACAGTTACGAGCAGTACTTC
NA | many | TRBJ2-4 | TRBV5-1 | CASSLEGGLAKNIQYF | TGCGCCAGCAGCTTGGAAGGCGGACTAGCCAAAAACATTCAGTACTTC
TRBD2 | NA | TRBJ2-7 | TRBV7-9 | CASSLAWGGLDYEQYF | TGTGCCAGCAGCTTAGCGTGGGGGGGACTTGATTACGAGCAGTACTTC
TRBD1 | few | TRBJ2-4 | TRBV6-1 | CASSTRLQGARDIQYF | TGTGCCAGCAGCACGAGGTTACAGGGGGCGCGAGACATTCAGTACTTC
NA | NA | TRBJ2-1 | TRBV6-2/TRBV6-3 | CASSYPVPRTHSYNEQFF | TGTGCCAGCAGTTACCCCGTGCCCAGGACCCACTCCTACAATGAGCAGTTCTTC
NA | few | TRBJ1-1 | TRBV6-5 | CASSYDGEITEAFF | TGTGCCAGCAGTTACGACGGGGAGATCACTGAAGCTTTCTTT
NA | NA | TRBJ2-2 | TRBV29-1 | CSVVGGKTEELFF | TGCAGCGTTGTGGGGGGTAAAACCGAGGAGCTGTTTTTT
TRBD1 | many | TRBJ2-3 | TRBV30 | CAWSVLGQGADTQYF | TGTGCCTGGAGTGTACTAGGACAGGGAGCAGATACGCAGTATTTT
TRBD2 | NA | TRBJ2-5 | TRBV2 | CASSEDRTSGGETQYF | TGTGCCAGCAGTGAAGATAGGACTAGCGGGGGAGAGACCCAGTACTTC
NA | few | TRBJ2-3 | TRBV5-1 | CASSLEGGDTDTQYF | TGCGCCAGCAGCTTGGAGGGGGGCGACACAGATACGCAGTATTTT
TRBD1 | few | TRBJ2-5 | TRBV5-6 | CASSLLTGTAGEETQYF | TGTGCCAGCAGCTTACTCACCGGGACAGCAGGGGAAGAGACCCAGTACTTC